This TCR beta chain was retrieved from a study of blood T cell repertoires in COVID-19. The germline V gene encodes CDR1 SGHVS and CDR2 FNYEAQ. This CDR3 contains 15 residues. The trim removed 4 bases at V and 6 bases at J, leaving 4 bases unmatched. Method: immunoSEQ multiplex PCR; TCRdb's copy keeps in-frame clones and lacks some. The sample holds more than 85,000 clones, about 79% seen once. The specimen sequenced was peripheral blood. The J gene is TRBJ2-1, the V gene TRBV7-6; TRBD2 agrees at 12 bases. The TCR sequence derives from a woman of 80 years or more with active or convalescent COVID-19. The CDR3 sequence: CASSSLLAGGNEQFF. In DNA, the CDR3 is TGTGCCAGCAGCTCCTTACTAGCGGGGGGCAATGAGCAGTTCTTC.